This T cell receptor beta chain originates from a study of shared clonotypes between healthy human individuals. Study-level information: The donor pool was made up of a couple of women and three men aged 18 to 49. The study, taken as a whole, reports: Expectations were that clonotype sharing among donors would be affected by sequencing depth. The low donor count limited represented genetic and exposure-history diversity.

Deep level was the assay's run setting. TCRdb's table, derived via immunoSEQ multiplex PCR, lists solely in-frame clones and lacks some. The sample shows some 700,000 clones, roughly 91% of them seen only once. A word on this clone: Antigen unknown.

Germline CDR1 is SGHTA and CDR2 is FQGNSA. The CDR3 covers 13 residues. V was trimmed by 5 bases and J by 9 bases, leaving 14 bases between them. Sequences were obtained from memory CD8+ T cells from PBMCs. Stated subset: CD45RO+ cells pooled with CCR7-negative TemRA cells. The receptor's source is a young man in good health. Some clones in this sample may be carry-over from other donors' samples. The chain links TRBV7-2 to TRBJ2-1; D gene unclear. The CDR3 sequence is CASSTDPAGEQFF. CDR3 DNA: TGTGCCAGCAGCACGGATCCGGCAGGTGAGCAGTTCTTC.